Presented here are 26 T cell receptor beta chains from one specimen sequenced in a study of T cell repertoires in cytomegalovirus infection. TCRdb re-called the reads with MiXCR, one entry per CDR3 protein. The profile shows fewer than 400,000 distinct CDR3 sequences, approximately 18% of them singletons. The specimen sequenced was PBMCs. These receptor sequences come from a human donor in good health (CMV status not recorded). Some clones in this sample may be carry-over from other donors' samples.

As for this clonotype: A much larger clone lies one base from this, so it may be a read error. This CDR3 is missing its conserved last phenylalanine or tryptophan, likely due to a read error. The V call is TRBV7-2, the J call TRBJ2-5; D uncertain. Trimming removed 5 bases from V and 7 bases from J, with 11 bases in between. The CDR3 contains 12 residues. CDR1 and CDR2 (germline): SGHTA, FQGNSA. The CDR3: CASSPSGGTQYY. The DNA for the CDR3 is TGTGCCAGCAGCCCTTCCGGCGGGACCCAGTACTAC.

The CDR3 DNA is TGTGCCAGCAGTGCTGTGGGGGGCCTGTACTTC. Translation gives CASSAVGGLYF. The chain is built from TRBV12-3 or TRBV12-4 and TRBJ2-7; either TRBD1 or TRBD2 may fit D (6 bases each). The CDR3 has 11 amino acids. The V end was cut by 5 bases, the J end by 12 bases, with 14 bases between.

There are many counts of this clonotype. The V gene is TRBV7-8, the J gene TRBJ1-6; D is possibly TRBD1 (5 bases). V lost 5 bases, J lost 10 bases, and 21 bases lay in between. This CDR3 has 16 residues. CDR1 SGHVS and CDR2 FQNEAQ come from the germline V gene. The chain's CDR3 is CASSQGPPGRRSPLHF. The CDR3 DNA is TGTGCCAGCAGCCAAGGGCCGCCGGGACGAAGGTCACCCCTCCACTTT.

This clonotype was found a few times. V usage is TRBV10-3 and J usage is TRBJ1-1, with D uncertain. This CDR3 comprises 15 residues. Germline loops: CDR1 ENHRY, CDR2 SYGVKD. V lost 4 bases to trimming and J lost 6 bases, with 18 bases between them. DNA of the CDR3: TGTGCCATCAGTGCCGGCCCGGGGAGAGAGGCTGAAGCTTTCTTT. Its protein product is CAISAGPGREAEAFF.

There are a few counts of this clonotype. The V gene is TRBV5-1, the J gene TRBJ1-2; D is uncertain. CDR1 SGHRS and CDR2 YFSETQ come from the germline V gene. V gave up 0 bases and J gave up 4 bases, with 10 bases separating them. The CDR3 is 14 amino acids. The CDR3 coding sequence is TGCGCCAGCAGCTTGGACGGCAGCTTCTATGGCTACACCTTC. Translated: CASSLDGSFYGYTF.

This clonotype was detected a few times. The rearrangement links TRBV7-9 to TRBJ2-1; D is uncertain. Trimming pared 1 base from V and 6 bases from J, leaving 7 bases between. This CDR3 has 13 residues. The germline V gene encodes CDR1 SEHNR and CDR2 FQNEAQ (reference sequence). As DNA, the CDR3 is TGTGCCAGCAGCTTAGAGGCGCTCAATGAGCAGTTCTTC. Residues: CASSLEALNEQFF.

This clonotype was recorded at least ten times. V usage is TRBV7-9 and J usage is TRBJ2-6; D is unclear. The CDR3 covers 16 residues. Germline V lookup: CDR1 SEHNR, CDR2 FQNEAQ (reference sequence). V dropped 1 base and J dropped 0 bases, with 7 bases sitting between them. In DNA, the CDR3 is TGTGCCAGCAGCTTAGGTCCCGACTCTGGGGCCAACGTCCTGACTTTC. Translation gives CASSLGPDSGANVLTF. Complete variable domain (other parts from reference TRBV7-9 and TRBJ2-6): DTGVSQNPRHKITKRGQNVTFRCDPISEHNRLYWYRQTLGQGPEFLTYFQNEAQLEKSRLLSDRFSAERPKGSFSTLEIQRTEQGDSAMYLCASSLGPDSGANVLTFGAGSRLTVL.

The chain links TRBV27 to TRBJ1-6; D perhaps matches TRBD1 (5 bases). Germline CDR1 MNHEY, CDR2 SMNVEV (reference sequence). The length of the CDR3 is 14 residues. The V end lost 5 bases, the J end lost 7 bases, and 12 bases lay between the germline ends. Here the CDR3 reads CASSHPGPNSPLHF. CDR3 bases: TGTGCCAGCAGTCATCCAGGGCCGAATTCACCCCTCCACTTT.

The V gene is TRBV2, the J gene TRBJ2-1, with TRBD2 identical over 11 bases. CDR1 and CDR2 from the germline V gene are SNHLY and FYNNEI. This CDR3 comprises 14 residues. With V trimmed by 8 bases and J by 10 bases, 10 bases remained unmatched. CDR3 protein: CASWVLAGGHEQFF. The DNA of the CDR3 is TGTGCCAGCTGGGTCTTAGCGGGGGGGCACGAGCAGTTCTTC.

The sample holds a few counts of this clonotype. The chain has TRBV20-1 and TRBJ2-5, with 9 nucleotides matching TRBD2. This CDR3 contains 13 residues. The germline V gene has CDR1 DFQATT and CDR2 SNEGSKA (reference sequence). The ends lost 6 bases at V and 5 bases at J; junction bases unmatched: 7. The CDR3 DNA reads TGCAGTGCCCCGCGGGAGGGCCGGGAGACCCAGTACTTC. Its protein product is CSAPREGRETQYF.

This clonotype was picked up a small number of times. As DNA, the CDR3 is TGTGCTAGTGGTTCGCGGGACAGGCCGAACACTGAAGCTTTCTTT. The encoded protein is CASGSRDRPNTEAFF. The chain is built from TRBV12-5 and TRBJ1-1; 8 positions agree with TRBD1. CDR3 length equals 15 residues. From germline, CDR1 is LGHNT and CDR2 FRNRAP. V dropped 4 bases and J dropped 1; count of bases not matched to a gene: 5.

This clonotype has only a few counts. V is TRBV11-2 and J is TRBJ2-3; D is unresolved. CDR1 is SGHAT, CDR2 FQNNGV, per germline. The CDR3 is 14 residues long. V lost 5 bases, J lost 3 bases, and 12 bases lay in between. The CDR3 coding sequence is TGTGCCAGCAGCGCGGAATCGACAACAGATACGCAGTATTTT. Translating it yields CASSAESTTDTQYF.

The rearrangement joins TRBV7-2 to TRBJ2-3; D gene uncertain. The CDR3 is 12 amino acids. V lost 5 bases to trimming and J lost 2 bases, with 5 bases between them. Germline CDR1 reads SGHTA; CDR2 reads FQGNSA. The CDR3 region is CASSGLTDTQYF. CDR3 bases: TGTGCCAGCAGCGGCCTCACAGATACGCAGTATTTT.

This chain uses TRBV29-1 with TRBJ2-5; TRBD2 might be the D (6 bases). Germline values: CDR1 SQVTM, CDR2 ANQGSEA. The CDR3 runs 14 residues. Trimming took 8 bases from V and 3 from J, leaving 19 bases between them. Written as DNA, the CDR3 is TGCAGCTGTCTGGGGGGACGGGCCAAAGAGACCCAGTACTTC. Its translation: CSCLGGRAKETQYF.

This clonotype was seen ten or more times. This sequence joins TRBV7-6 and TRBJ2-6; TRBD2 matches 9 bases. This CDR3 contains 19 residues. The V and J ends lost 3 bases and 0 bases, in that order; junction bases with no gene match: 9. CDR1 is SGHVS, CDR2 FNYEAQ, per germline. Here the CDR3 reads CASSFLAGIDPSGANVLTF. CDR3 DNA: TGTGCCAGCAGCTTTCTAGCGGGGATAGACCCCTCTGGGGCCAACGTCCTGACTTTC.

This clonotype appeared many times. The rearrangement uses TRBV7-8 and TRBJ1-1; D not certain. The CDR3 has 16 amino acids. Germline V gene lookup returns CDR1 SGHVS and CDR2 FQNEAQ. Trimming stripped 5 bases from V and 0 bases from J, with 16 bases between. DNA of the CDR3: TGTGCCAGCAGCCCCTGGACGGGCGGGATGAACACTGAAGCTTTCTTT. As protein: CASSPWTGGMNTEAFF. The full variable domain, its missing parts supplied by reference TRBV7-8 and TRBJ1-1, is GAGVSQSPRYKVAKRGQDVALRCDPISGHVSLFWYQQALGQGPEFLTYFQNEAQLDKSGLPSDRFFAERPEGSVSTLKIQRTQQEDSAVYLCASSPWTGGMNTEAFFGQGTRLTVV.

V usage is TRBV19 and J usage is TRBJ1-5, with D uncertain. This CDR3 comprises 13 residues. Germline V gene lookup returns CDR1 LNHDA and CDR2 SQIVND (reference sequence). Deletions cut 3 bases from V and 5 bases from J, with 8 bases between. The CDR3 DNA sequence: TGTGCCAGTAGTATGAGTAAGGATCAGCCCCAGCATTTT. As protein: CASSMSKDQPQHF. Based on the CDR3 plus reference TRBV19 and TRBJ1-5, the full variable domain is DGGITQSPKYLFRKEGQNVTLSCEQNLNHDAMYWYRQDPGQGLRLIYYSQIVNDFQKGDIAEGYSVSREKKESFPLTVTSAQKNPTAFYLCASSMSKDQPQHFGDGTRLSIL.

The J gene is TRBJ2-3, the V gene TRBV2; D is perhaps TRBD1 (6 bases). The V end lost 8 bases, the J end lost 1 base, and 13 bases lay between the germline ends. This CDR3 comprises 14 residues. Germline loops: CDR1 SNHLY, CDR2 FYNNEI. CDR3 DNA: TGTGCCAGCGTACTCCAGGGGCGCACAGATACGCAGTATTTT. It encodes CASVLQGRTDTQYF.

J is TRBJ2-1 and V is TRBV5-6, with D possibly TRBD2 on 5 matching bases. Per germline, CDR1 SGHDT and CDR2 YYEEEE. V was cut by 2 bases and J by 0 bases, with 9 bases left in between. The CDR3 has 15 residues. The CDR3 DNA follows: TGTGCCAGCAGCTTATGGAGCGGCTCCTACAATGAGCAGTTCTTC. It is translated as CASSLWSGSYNEQFF.

The V gene is TRBV28, the J gene TRBJ1-1, with D unresolved. The CDR3 covers 13 residues. Germline V CDR1 and CDR2: MDHEN, SYDVKM. Trimming stripped 7 bases from V and 1 base from J, with 10 bases between. CDR3 DNA sequence: TGTGCCAGCACCCCATTTACGAACACTGAAGCTTTCTTT. Translated, it gives CASTPFTNTEAFF.

This clonotype turned up a few times. The V and J genes are TRBV7-2 and TRBJ2-3; TRBD1 matches at 8 bases. The CDR3 extends over 15 amino acids. With V trimmed by 3 bases and J by 4 bases, 6 bases remained unmatched. Per germline, CDR1 SGHTA and CDR2 FQGNSA. DNA for the CDR3: TGTGCCAGCAGCTTTCAACAGGGGGAGTCAGATACGCAGTATTTT. It yields the protein CASSFQQGESDTQYF.

This clonotype was picked up a small number of times. The chain recombines TRBV4-1 with TRBJ2-3; D is unclear. CDR3 length: 15 residues. CDR1 MGHRA and CDR2 YSYEKL come from the germline V gene. Trimming left V 2 bases short and J 2 bases short, with 11 bases between. CDR3 in DNA: TGCGCCAGCAGCCAAAGCCCTGTGTTCACAGATACGCAGTATTTT. It codes for CASSQSPVFTDTQYF.

This chain joins TRBV20-1 and TRBJ1-1; D may be TRBD1 (5 bases). CDR3 length: 12 amino acids. Trimming took 5 bases from V and 2 from J, leaving 9 bases between them. Looked up from germline, CDR1 is DFQATT and CDR2 is SNEGSKA (reference sequence). The CDR3 reads CSAHRRNTEAFF. In DNA, the CDR3 is TGCAGTGCTCACAGGAGAAACACTGAAGCTTTCTTT.

This clonotype has at least ten counts. The gene calls are TRBV7-8 and TRBJ2-7; 8 nucleotides line up with TRBD2. The CDR3 has 16 residues. V lost 7 bases and J lost 0; bases outside the gene matches: 11. Germline V gene data show CDR1 as SGHVS and CDR2 as FQNEAQ. The CDR3 sequence is CASTLRGGTNSYEQYF. As DNA, the CDR3 is TGTGCCAGCACCCTACGCGGGGGGACCAACTCCTACGAGCAGTACTTC. Full variable domain (remainder filled in from reference TRBV7-8 and TRBJ2-7): GAGVSQSPRYKVAKRGQDVALRCDPISGHVSLFWYQQALGQGPEFLTYFQNEAQLDKSGLPSDRFFAERPEGSVSTLKIQRTQQEDSAVYLCASTLRGGTNSYEQYFGPGTRLTVT.

In this sample, this clonotype turned up a few times. The rearrangement joins TRBV5-1 to TRBJ1-3; D may be TRBD1 (5 bases). Trimming removed 3 bases at V and 2 bases at J, with 9 bases between. The CDR3 has 14 residues. The germline V gene encodes CDR1 SGHRS and CDR2 YFSETQ. The CDR3 nucleotides read TGCGCCAGCAGCTCGGGACTCGCTGGAAACACCATATATTTT. Its translation is CASSSGLAGNTIYF.

In its sample, this clonotype was seen many times. The V and J genes are TRBV7-9 and TRBJ2-3; 10 positions agree with TRBD2. This CDR3 region has 15 residues. V gave up 5 bases and J gave up 3 bases; unmatched junction bases: 5. Germline V gene lookup returns CDR1 SEHNR and CDR2 FQNEAQ (reference sequence). CDR3 loop: CASSVTSGTTDTQYF. In DNA form, the CDR3 reads TGTGCCAGCAGCGTAACTAGCGGGACGACAGATACGCAGTATTTT.